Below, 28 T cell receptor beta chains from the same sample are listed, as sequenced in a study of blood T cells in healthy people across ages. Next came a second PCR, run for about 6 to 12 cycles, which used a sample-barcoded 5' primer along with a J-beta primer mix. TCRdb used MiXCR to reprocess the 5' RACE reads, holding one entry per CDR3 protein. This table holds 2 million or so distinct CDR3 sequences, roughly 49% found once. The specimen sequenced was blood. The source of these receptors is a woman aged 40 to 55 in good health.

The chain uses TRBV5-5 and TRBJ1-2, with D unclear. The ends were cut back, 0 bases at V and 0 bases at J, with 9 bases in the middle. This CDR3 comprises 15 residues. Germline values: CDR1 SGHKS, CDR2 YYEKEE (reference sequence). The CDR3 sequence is CASSLVVEANYGYTF. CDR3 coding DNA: TGTGCCAGCAGCTTGGTTGTGGAAGCTAACTATGGCTACACCTTC.

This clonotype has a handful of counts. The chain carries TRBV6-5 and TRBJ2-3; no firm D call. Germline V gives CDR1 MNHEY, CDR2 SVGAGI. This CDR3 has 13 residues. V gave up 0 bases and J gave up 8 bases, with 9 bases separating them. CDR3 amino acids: CASSYSRTGTQYF. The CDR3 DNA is TGTGCCAGCAGTTACTCACGAACGGGTACGCAGTATTTT.

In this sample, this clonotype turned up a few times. CDR3 DNA: TGTGCCAGCACACCAGGGTCCTATGGCTACACCTTC. Translating gives CASTPGSYGYTF. The chain recombines TRBV6-6 with TRBJ1-2; possible D gene TRBD1, 5 bases. The CDR3 spans 12 residues. V was shortened by 7 bases and J by 4 bases, with 10 bases between the two germline ends. The germline V gene encodes CDR1 MNHNY and CDR2 SVGAGI (reference sequence).

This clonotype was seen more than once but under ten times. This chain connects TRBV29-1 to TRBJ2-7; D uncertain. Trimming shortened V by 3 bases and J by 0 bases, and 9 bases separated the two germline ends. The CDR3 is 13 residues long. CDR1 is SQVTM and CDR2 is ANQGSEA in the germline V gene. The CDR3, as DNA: TGCAGCGTTGAGGTGGGCGGCTCCTACGAGCAGTACTTC. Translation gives CSVEVGGSYEQYF.

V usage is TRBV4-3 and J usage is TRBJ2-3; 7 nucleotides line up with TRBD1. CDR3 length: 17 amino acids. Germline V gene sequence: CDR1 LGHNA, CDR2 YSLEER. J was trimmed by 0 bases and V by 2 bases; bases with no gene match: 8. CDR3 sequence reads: CASSQPNRDRSTDTQYF. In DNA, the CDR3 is TGCGCCAGCAGCCAACCTAACCGGGACAGAAGCACAGATACGCAGTATTTT.

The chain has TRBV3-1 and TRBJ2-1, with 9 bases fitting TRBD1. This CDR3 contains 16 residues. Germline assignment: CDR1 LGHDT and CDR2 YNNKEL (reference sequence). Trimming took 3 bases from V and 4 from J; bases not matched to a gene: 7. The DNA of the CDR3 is TGTGCCAGCAGCCAGGGACAGGGTCTAATGTACAATGAGCAGTTCTTC. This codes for CASSQGQGLMYNEQFF.

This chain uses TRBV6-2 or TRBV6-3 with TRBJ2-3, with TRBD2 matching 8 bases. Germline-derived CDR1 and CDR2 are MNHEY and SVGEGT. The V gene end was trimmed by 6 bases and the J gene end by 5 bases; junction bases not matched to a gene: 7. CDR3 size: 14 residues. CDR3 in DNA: TGTGCCAGCAGCCCGAGCGGGGGTATAGATACGCAGTATTTT. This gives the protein CASSPSGGIDTQYF.

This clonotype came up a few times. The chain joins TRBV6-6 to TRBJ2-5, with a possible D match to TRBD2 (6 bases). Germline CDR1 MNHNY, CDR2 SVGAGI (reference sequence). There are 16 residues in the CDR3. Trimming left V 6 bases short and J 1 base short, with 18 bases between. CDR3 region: CASRPLGGTPQETQYF. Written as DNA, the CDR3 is TGTGCCAGCAGACCTCTGGGAGGAACACCCCAAGAGACCCAGTACTTC.

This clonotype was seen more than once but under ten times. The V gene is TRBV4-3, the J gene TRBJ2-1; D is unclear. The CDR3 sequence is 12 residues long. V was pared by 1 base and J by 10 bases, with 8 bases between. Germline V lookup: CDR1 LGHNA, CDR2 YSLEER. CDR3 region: CASSQVQGEQFF. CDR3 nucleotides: TGCGCCAGCAGCCAAGTGCAAGGGGAGCAGTTCTTC.

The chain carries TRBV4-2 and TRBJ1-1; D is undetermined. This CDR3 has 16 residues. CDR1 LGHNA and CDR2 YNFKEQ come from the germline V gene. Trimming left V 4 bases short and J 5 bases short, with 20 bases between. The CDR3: CASSLNRGQATTEAFF. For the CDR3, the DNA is TGTGCCAGCAGCCTAAATCGCGGGCAGGCTACGACTGAAGCTTTCTTT.

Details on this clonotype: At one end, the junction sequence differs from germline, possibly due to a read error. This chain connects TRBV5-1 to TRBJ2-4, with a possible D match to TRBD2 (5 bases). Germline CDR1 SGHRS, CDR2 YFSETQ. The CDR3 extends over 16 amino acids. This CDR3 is CASRLDGIETKNIQYF. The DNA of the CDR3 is TGCGCCAGCAGATTGGACGGGATCGAGACCAAAAACATTCAGTACTTC.

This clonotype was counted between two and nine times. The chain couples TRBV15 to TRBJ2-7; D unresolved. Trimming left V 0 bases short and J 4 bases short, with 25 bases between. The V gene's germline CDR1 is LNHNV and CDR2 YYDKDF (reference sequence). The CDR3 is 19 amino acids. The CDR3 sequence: CATSRDAGTAVMGIYEQYF. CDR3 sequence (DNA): TGTGCCACCAGCAGAGATGCAGGCACCGCCGTTATGGGGATTTACGAGCAGTACTTC.

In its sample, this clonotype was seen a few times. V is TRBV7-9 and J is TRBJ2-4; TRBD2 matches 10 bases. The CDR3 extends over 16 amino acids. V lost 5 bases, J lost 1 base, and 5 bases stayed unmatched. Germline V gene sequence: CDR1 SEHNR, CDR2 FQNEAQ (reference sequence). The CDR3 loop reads CASSKSGGVAKNIQYF. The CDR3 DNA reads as TGTGCCAGCAGCAAAAGCGGGGGGGTTGCCAAAAACATTCAGTACTTC.

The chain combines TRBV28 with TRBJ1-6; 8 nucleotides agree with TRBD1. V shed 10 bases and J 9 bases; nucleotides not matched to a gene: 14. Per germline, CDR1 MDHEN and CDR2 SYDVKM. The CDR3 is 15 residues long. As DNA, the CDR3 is TGTGCCACCACAGGGGGTGTCGATGGGGCTTCACCCCTCCACTTT. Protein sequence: CATTGGVDGASPLHF.

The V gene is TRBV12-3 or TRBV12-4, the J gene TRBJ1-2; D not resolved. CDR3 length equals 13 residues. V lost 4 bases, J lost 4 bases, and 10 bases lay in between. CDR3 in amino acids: CASSSLGPYGYTF. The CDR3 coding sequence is TGTGCCAGCAGTTCCCTAGGACCCTATGGCTACACCTTC.

The CDR3 reads CASSQEAGPKNYGYTF. The CDR3 nucleotides read TGCGCCAGCAGCCAAGAGGCAGGCCCGAAGAACTATGGCTACACCTTC. This chain uses TRBV4-3 with TRBJ1-2; no clear D. CDR1 and CDR2 from the germline V gene are LGHNA and YSLEER. V lost 0 bases and J 2 bases, leaving 13 bases between the germline ends. This CDR3 has 16 residues.

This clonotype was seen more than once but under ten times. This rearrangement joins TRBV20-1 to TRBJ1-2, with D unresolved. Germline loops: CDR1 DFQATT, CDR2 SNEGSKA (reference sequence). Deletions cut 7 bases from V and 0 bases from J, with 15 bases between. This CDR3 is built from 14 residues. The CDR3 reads CSDVQPPTNYGYTF. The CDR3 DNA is TGCAGTGATGTACAGCCACCCACTAACTATGGCTACACCTTC.

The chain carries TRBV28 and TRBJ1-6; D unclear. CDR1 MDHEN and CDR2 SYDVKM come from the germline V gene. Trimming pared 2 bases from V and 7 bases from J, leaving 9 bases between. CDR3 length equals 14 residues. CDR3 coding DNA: TGTGCCAGCAGTTTACCGACCATCAATTCACCCCTCCACTTT. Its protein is CASSLPTINSPLHF. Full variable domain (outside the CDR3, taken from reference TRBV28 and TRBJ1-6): DVKVTQSSRYLVKRTGEKVFLECVQDMDHENMFWYRQDPGLGLRLIYFSYDVKMKEKGDIPEGYSVSREKKERFSLILESASTNQTSMYLCASSLPTINSPLHFGNGTRLTVT.

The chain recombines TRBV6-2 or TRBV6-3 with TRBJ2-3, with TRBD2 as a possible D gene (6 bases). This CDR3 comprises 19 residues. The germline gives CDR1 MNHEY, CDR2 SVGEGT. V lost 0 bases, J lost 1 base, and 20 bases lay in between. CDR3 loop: CASSYSSPLEGTGTDTQYF. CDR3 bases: TGTGCCAGCAGTTACTCGTCCCCATTGGAGGGGACGGGCACAGATACGCAGTATTTT.

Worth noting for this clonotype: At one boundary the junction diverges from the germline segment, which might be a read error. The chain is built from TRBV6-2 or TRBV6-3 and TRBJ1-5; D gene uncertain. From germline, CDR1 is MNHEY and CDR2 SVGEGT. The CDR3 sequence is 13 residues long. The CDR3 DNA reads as TGTGCCAGCAATGCGGGGTTCAATCGGCCCCAGCATTTT. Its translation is CASNAGFNRPQHF.

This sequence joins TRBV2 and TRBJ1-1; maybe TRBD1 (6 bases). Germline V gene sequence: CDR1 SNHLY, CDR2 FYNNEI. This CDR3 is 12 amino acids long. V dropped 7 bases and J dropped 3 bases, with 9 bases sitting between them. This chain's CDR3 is CASNEGDTEAFF. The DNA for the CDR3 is TGTGCCAGCAATGAGGGGGACACTGAAGCTTTCTTT.

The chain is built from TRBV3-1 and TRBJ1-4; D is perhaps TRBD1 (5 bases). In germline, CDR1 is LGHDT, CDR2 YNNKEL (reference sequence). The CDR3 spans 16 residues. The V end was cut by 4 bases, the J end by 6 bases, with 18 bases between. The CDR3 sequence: CASSLRTGDGDEKLFF. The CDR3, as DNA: TGTGCCAGCAGCCTTAGAACCGGGGACGGAGATGAAAAACTGTTTTTT.

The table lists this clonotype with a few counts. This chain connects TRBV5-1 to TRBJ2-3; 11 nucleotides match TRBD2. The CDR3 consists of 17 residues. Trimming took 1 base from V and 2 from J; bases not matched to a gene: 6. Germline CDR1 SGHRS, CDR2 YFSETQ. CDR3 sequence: CASSLSLAGGNTDTQYF. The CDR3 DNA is TGCGCCAGCAGCTTGTCGCTAGCGGGGGGTAACACAGATACGCAGTATTTT.

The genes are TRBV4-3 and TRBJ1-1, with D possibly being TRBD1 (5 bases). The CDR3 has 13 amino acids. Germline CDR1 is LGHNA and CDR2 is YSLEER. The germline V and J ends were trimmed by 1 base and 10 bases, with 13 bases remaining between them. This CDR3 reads CASSQVQGYGAFF. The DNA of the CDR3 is TGCGCCAGCAGCCAAGTCCAGGGTTATGGAGCTTTCTTT.

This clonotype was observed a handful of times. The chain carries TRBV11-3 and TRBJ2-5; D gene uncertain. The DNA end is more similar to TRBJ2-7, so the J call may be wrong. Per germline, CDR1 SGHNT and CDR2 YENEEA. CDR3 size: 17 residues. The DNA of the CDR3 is TGTGCCAGCAGCTTAGCGAAAGAACCGCTGATTTCCTACGAGCAGTACTTC. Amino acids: CASSLAKEPLISYEQYF.

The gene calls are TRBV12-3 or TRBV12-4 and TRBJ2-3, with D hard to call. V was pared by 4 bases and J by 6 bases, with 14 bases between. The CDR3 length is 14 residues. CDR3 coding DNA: TGTGCCAGCAGTTCCCGAGTGACCAGGGATACGCAGTATTTT. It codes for CASSSRVTRDTQYF.

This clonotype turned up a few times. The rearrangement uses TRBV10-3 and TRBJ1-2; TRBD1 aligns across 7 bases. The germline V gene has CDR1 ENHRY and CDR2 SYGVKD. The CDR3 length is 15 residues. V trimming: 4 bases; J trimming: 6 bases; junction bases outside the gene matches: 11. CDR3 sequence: CAISGDSGTANGYTF. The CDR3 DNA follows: TGTGCCATCAGTGGGGATTCCGGGACAGCAAATGGCTACACCTTC.

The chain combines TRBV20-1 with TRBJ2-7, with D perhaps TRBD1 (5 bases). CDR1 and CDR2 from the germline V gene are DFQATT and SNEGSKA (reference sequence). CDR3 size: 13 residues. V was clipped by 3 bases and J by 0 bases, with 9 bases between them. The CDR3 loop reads CSASSGISYEQYF. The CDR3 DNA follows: TGCAGTGCTAGTTCAGGGATCTCCTACGAGCAGTACTTC.